This T cell receptor (beta chain) comes out of a study of T cell repertoires and leukemia-associated antigens. Turning to the study itself: Effective reads per sample ranged from about 3 to 5.0 million. Study conclusions and caveats: Vbeta, Jbeta, VDJ rearrangement and unique CDR3 counts did not differ significantly across four groups. Specificity and function of the expanded clones need further investigation.

This clonotype was counted only a few times. Its target is not known. MiXCR, applied by TCRdb to the 5' RACE reads, yields one record per CDR3 protein. Of 11,000 or so distinct CDR3 sequences in the sample, approximately 42% were seen once. Before use, CD3+ T cells rested overnight in serum-free medium. J lost 8 bases, V lost 0 bases, and 10 bases had no gene match. Germline CDR1 LGHNA, CDR2 YNFKEQ. CDR3 length: 16 amino acids. The sequence derives from a female donor in good health. The V call is TRBV4-2, the J call TRBJ2-1, with 7 bases identical to TRBD2. What was sequenced was CD3+ T cells sorted from blood and cultured. The CDR3 sequence: CASSQEEAGAGHEQFF. For the CDR3, the DNA is TGTGCCAGCAGCCAAGAAGAGGCGGGAGCCGGGCATGAGCAGTTCTTC.